This passage covers 32 T cell receptor beta chains from one sample sequenced in a study of CD8+ T cells in alopecia areata. cDNA prepared by RNA extraction and subsequent reverse transcription served as the template for sequencing. The table came from immunoSEQ multiplex PCR; TCRdb's copy has only in-frame clones and leaves some out. Seen here are 180,000 or so clones, 55% to 75% observed once, and the top ten hold 5.5%. The sample's treatment: oral pan-JAK inhibitor, 5-10 mg twice daily. The sequencing here drew on CD4+ T cells sorted from blood, taken at week 24, from a patient treated with tofacitinib. Receptor source: a human donor with alopecia areata.

V and J are TRBV29-1 and TRBJ2-2; TRBD2 might be the D (6 bases). V was trimmed by 4 bases and J by 0 bases, leaving 15 bases between them. This CDR3 is built from 16 residues. Per germline, CDR1 SQVTM and CDR2 ANQGSEA. CDR3 amino acids: CSVASRGGANTGELFF. The CDR3 DNA reads TGCAGCGTTGCCTCTCGTGGCGGGGCGAACACCGGGGAGCTGTTTTTT.

This clone was counted only a few times. Other DNA sequences within the sample encode an identical CDR3. The chain has TRBV25-1 and TRBJ2-2, with 11 nucleotides matching TRBD1. The ends lost 3 bases at V and 7 bases at J; junction bases unmatched: 4. This CDR3 spans 15 amino acids. The germline gives CDR1 MGHDK, CDR2 SYGVNS. CDR3 in amino acids: CASSDGQGAGGELFF. The CDR3 DNA reads TGTGCCAGCAGTGATGGACAGGGGGCGGGCGGGGAGCTGTTTTTT.

The rearrangement joins TRBV19 to TRBJ2-6; no clear D gene. The CDR3 length is 15 residues. V dropped 4 bases and J dropped 0 bases, with 7 bases sitting between them. The V gene's germline CDR1 is LNHDA and CDR2 SQIVND (reference sequence). Here the CDR3 DNA reads TGTGCCAGTAGTACGAGGTCCTCTGGGGCCAACGTCCTGACTTTC. Translated: CASSTRSSGANVLTF.

The chain joins TRBV5-1 to TRBJ2-3; 10 bases line up with TRBD2. The germline CDR1 and CDR2 sequences are SGHRS and YFSETQ. The CDR3 consists of 17 residues. The ends lost 0 bases at V and 4 bases at J; junction bases unmatched: 8. This CDR3 reads CASSLESSGRAPDTQYF. In nucleotides, the CDR3 is TGCGCCAGCAGCTTGGAATCCAGCGGGAGGGCCCCAGATACGCAGTATTTT. Full variable domain (outside the CDR3, taken from reference TRBV5-1 and TRBJ2-3): KAGVTQTPRYLIKTRGQQVTLSCSPISGHRSVSWYQQTPGQGLQFLFEYFSETQRNKGNFPGRFSGRQFSNSRSEMNVSTLELGDSALYLCASSLESSGRAPDTQYFGPGTRLTVL.

The gene calls are TRBV4-2 and TRBJ1-2; tentatively, D is TRBD1 (5 bases). The germline V and J ends were trimmed by 1 base and 3 bases, with 15 bases remaining between them. Germline V gene lookup returns CDR1 LGHNA and CDR2 YNFKEQ. This CDR3 spans 16 amino acids. CDR3 DNA sequence: TGTGCCAGCAGCCAAGCAAGCGGGGCAGGAGACTATGGCTACACCTTC. Translating it yields CASSQASGAGDYGYTF.

The rearrangement links TRBV9 to TRBJ1-5, with a weak D call TRBD1 (6 bases). CDR3 length: 14 amino acids. Germline V gene data show CDR1 as SGDLS and CDR2 as YYNGEE. V lost 0 bases and J 6 bases, leaving 10 bases between the germline ends. The CDR3 spells CASSVGVGGQPQHF. The CDR3 region has the DNA TGTGCCAGCAGCGTAGGTGTAGGGGGTCAGCCCCAGCATTTT.

The rearrangement links TRBV7-2 to TRBJ2-3; D might be TRBD2 (5 bases). The CDR3 totals 17 residues. Germline V gives CDR1 SGHTA, CDR2 FQGNSA. V lost 5 bases, J lost 5 bases, and 23 bases lay in between. CDR3: CASSPFSLGGGGDTQYF. The CDR3 bases are TGTGCCAGCAGCCCATTCAGTCTTGGAGGAGGAGGAGATACGCAGTATTTT.

The V and J genes are TRBV5-6 and TRBJ2-7; the match to TRBD1 covers 11 bases. Germline loops: CDR1 SGHDT, CDR2 YYEEEE. V was clipped by 2 bases and J by 1 base; unmatched bases: 2. The CDR3 length is 15 residues. The chain's CDR3 is CASSLRDRGSYEQYF. CDR3 DNA: TGTGCCAGCAGCTTACGGGACAGGGGGTCCTACGAGCAGTACTTC.

V gene TRBV7-2 combines with J gene TRBJ2-5, with D uncertain. CDR1 and CDR2 (germline): SGHTA, FQGNSA. Between the trimmed V and J ends, which lost 4 bases and 2 bases, there was a span of 5 bases. The CDR3 totals 12 residues. The CDR3 DNA is TGTGCCAGCAGCTCCACTCAAGAGACCCAGTACTTC. Encoded protein: CASSSTQETQYF.

The table lists this clone with a count of one. The chain employs TRBV29-1 and TRBJ1-2; TRBD1 aligns across 7 bases. V gave up 4 bases and J gave up 3 bases; unmatched junction bases: 2. The CDR3 has 12 residues. CDR1 SQVTM and CDR2 ANQGSEA come from the germline V gene. The DNA of the CDR3 is TGCAGCGTTGTAGGGGGCGACTATGGCTACACCTTC. This codes for CSVVGGDYGYTF.

This chain joins TRBV2 and TRBJ1-4; D uncertain. Germline CDR1 is SNHLY and CDR2 is FYNNEI. V lost 7 bases to trimming and J lost 5 bases, with 8 bases between them. The CDR3 spans 12 residues. In DNA form, the CDR3 reads TGTGCCAGCATTACCGGAAATGAAAAACTGTTTTTT. Its translation is CASITGNEKLFF.

The rearrangement joins TRBV6-1 to TRBJ2-7, with D tentatively TRBD2 (6 bases). V lost 6 bases and J lost 4, with 19 bases in between. Germline assignment: CDR1 MNHNS and CDR2 SASEGT. The length of the CDR3 is 15 residues. CDR3 sequence: CASRATGGISYEQYF. DNA of the CDR3: TGTGCCAGCAGGGCGACGGGCGGGATATCATACGAGCAGTACTTC.

This chain joins TRBV27 and TRBJ1-2; D not resolved. CDR3 length: 14 residues. The V end was cut by 6 bases, the J end by 3 bases, with 14 bases between. Germline V gene sequence: CDR1 MNHEY, CDR2 SMNVEV (reference sequence). The CDR3 bases are TGTGCCAGCAGACAAACCGGGAGGGACTATGGCTACACCTTC. It codes for CASRQTGRDYGYTF.

This chain uses TRBV13 with TRBJ2-3; D remains unclear. The CDR3 covers 11 residues. In germline, CDR1 is PRHDT, CDR2 FYEKMQ (reference sequence). V was pared by 5 bases and J by 2 bases, with 2 bases between. The CDR3 bases are TGTGCCAGCAGCGTCACAGATACGCAGTATTTT. Residues: CASSVTDTQYF.

The CDR3 spells CAVGGWADTQYF. The DNA for the CDR3 is TGTGCTGTGGGGGGTTGGGCAGATACGCAGTATTTT. The rearrangement joins TRBV6-6 to TRBJ2-3; weak D call: TRBD2 (6 bases). The CDR3 runs to 12 residues. Germline CDR1 and CDR2: MNHNY and SVGAGI (reference sequence).

This clone was observed a few times. The CDR3 is CASSVEAIRTSGNTIYF. The CDR3 DNA follows: TGTGCCAGCAGCGTAGAGGCAATCAGAACGTCTGGAAACACCATATATTTT. The gene calls are TRBV9 and TRBJ1-3; D is ambiguous. The V gene's germline CDR1 is SGDLS and CDR2 YYNGEE. This CDR3 is 17 amino acids long. With 0 bases removed from V and 1 base from J, the gap between germline ends came to 14 bases.

This clone is medium-sized in the sample. The chain recombines TRBV7-9 with TRBJ2-3; possibly TRBD2 for D (6 bases). Germline V gene lookup returns CDR1 SEHNR and CDR2 FQNEAQ (reference sequence). The CDR3 runs to 14 residues. The V end was cut by 1 base, the J end by 4 bases, with 9 bases between. DNA of the CDR3: TGTGCCAGCAGCTTAGTGGAGGGAGCAGATACGCAGTATTTT. This encodes CASSLVEGADTQYF.

In this sample, this clone turned up a few times. The chain combines TRBV25-1 with TRBJ2-7; no clear D. Germline assignment: CDR1 MGHDK and CDR2 SYGVNS. There are 12 residues in the CDR3. The V and J ends lost 4 bases and 0 bases respectively, with 4 bases between them. The CDR3 here is CASSASSYEQYF. Written as DNA, the CDR3 is TGTGCCAGCAGTGCCAGCTCCTACGAGCAGTACTTC.

This clone was counted between two and nine times. V gene TRBV28 combines with J gene TRBJ1-4, with D possibly matching TRBD1 (5 bases). The CDR3 covers 14 residues. The germline V gene has CDR1 MDHEN and CDR2 SYDVKM. With 5 bases removed from V and 4 bases from J, the gap between germline ends came to 11 bases. DNA of the CDR3: TGTGCCAGCAGTGACCGGGGGTTTAATGAAAAACTGTTTTTT. Translation gives CASSDRGFNEKLFF.

The V gene is TRBV20-1, the J gene TRBJ1-1, with D uncertain. From germline, CDR1 is DFQATT and CDR2 SNEGSKA (reference sequence). The CDR3 length is 11 residues. V was cut by 5 bases and J by 2 bases, with 6 bases left in between. The CDR3 region has the DNA TGCAGTGCTGACCTCAACACTGAAGCTTTCTTT. This gives the protein CSADLNTEAFF.

The CDR3 loop is CSVESQGHTEAFF. The CDR3 DNA sequence: TGCAGCGTTGAATCACAGGGCCACACTGAAGCTTTCTTT. This chain uses TRBV29-1 with TRBJ1-1; possible D gene TRBD1, 6 bases. The germline V gene encodes CDR1 SQVTM and CDR2 ANQGSEA. V dropped 2 bases and J dropped 3 bases, with 10 bases sitting between them. The CDR3 is made up of 13 amino acids.

The chain employs TRBV29-1 and TRBJ1-2, with unresolved D. Deletions cut 2 bases from V and 8 bases from J, with 9 bases between. Germline V CDR1 and CDR2: SQVTM, ANQGSEA. The CDR3 spans 11 residues. CDR3 residues: CSVESRLGYTF. Written as DNA, the CDR3 is TGCAGCGTTGAATCACGCCTGGGCTACACCTTC.

Only a few counts were recorded for this clone. This rearrangement joins TRBV20-1 to TRBJ2-3; possible D gene TRBD2, 6 bases. The CDR3 covers 10 residues. Germline values: CDR1 DFQATT, CDR2 SNEGSKA (reference sequence). With 6 bases removed from V and 7 bases from J, the gap between germline ends came to 8 bases. DNA for the CDR3: TGCAGTGCCGCGGGGCATACGCAGTATTTT. Protein product: CSAAGHTQYF.

The gene calls are TRBV5-1 and TRBJ1-6, with D possibly TRBD1 on 6 matching bases. The CDR3 contains 16 residues. Trimming removed 2 bases at V and 4 bases at J, with 13 bases between. Germline lookup yields CDR1 SGHRS and CDR2 YFSETQ. In nucleotides, the CDR3 is TGCGCCAGCAGCTTCAGGGGAGAGGTGTATAATTCACCCCTCCACTTT. It is translated as CASSFRGEVYNSPLHF.

The chain combines TRBV5-1 with TRBJ2-1; 8 nucleotides agree with TRBD1. This CDR3 is built from 12 residues. CDR1 and CDR2 from the germline V gene are SGHRS and YFSETQ. The V gene end was trimmed by 4 bases and the J gene end by 8 bases; junction bases not matched to a gene: 2. The chain's CDR3 is CASSADRDEQFF. The DNA for the CDR3 is TGCGCCAGCAGCGCGGACAGGGATGAGCAGTTCTTC. Looking up the rest from reference TRBV5-1 and TRBJ2-1 gives the full variable domain: KAGVTQTPRYLIKTRGQQVTLSCSPISGHRSVSWYQQTPGQGLQFLFEYFSETQRNKGNFPGRFSGRQFSNSRSEMNVSTLELGDSALYLCASSADRDEQFFGPGTRLTVL.

The chain has TRBV7-9 and TRBJ2-3, with a possible D match to TRBD2 (6 bases). Germline loops: CDR1 SEHNR, CDR2 FQNEAQ (reference sequence). The V end lost 4 bases, the J end lost 0 bases, and 17 bases lay between the germline ends. The length of the CDR3 is 17 residues. CDR3: CASSSKTGGASTDTQYF. CDR3 coding DNA: TGTGCCAGCAGCTCGAAGACCGGGGGAGCTAGCACAGATACGCAGTATTTT.

This clone was recorded a few times. The chain employs TRBV28 and TRBJ2-5; D is unresolved. CDR1 is MDHEN and CDR2 is SYDVKM in the germline V gene. There are 13 residues in the CDR3. Trimming took 5 bases from V and 7 from J, leaving 14 bases between them. The CDR3 nucleotides read TGTGCCAGCAGTGTCCCCCCCGTGGGGACCCAGTACTTC. This sequence encodes CASSVPPVGTQYF.

The chain recombines TRBV29-1 with TRBJ1-2; unclear D gene. CDR1 and CDR2 (germline): SQVTM, ANQGSEA. Trimming cost V 0 bases and J 2 bases, with 10 bases left between them. This CDR3 has 14 amino acids. The CDR3 region has the DNA TGCAGCGTTGAAGACAGCTCAAAAAACTATGGCTACACCTTC. The encoded protein is CSVEDSSKNYGYTF.

This clone was picked up a small number of times. V gene TRBV28 combines with J gene TRBJ2-7, with TRBD1 matching over 9 bases. The CDR3 is made up of 16 amino acids. Germline V gene data show CDR1 as MDHEN and CDR2 as SYDVKM. The junction had 13 bases not matched to a gene; V was cut back by 6 bases and J by 4 bases. The CDR3: CASRLYPGQGGYEQYF. CDR3 DNA sequence: TGTGCCAGCAGGCTCTACCCGGGACAGGGAGGGTACGAGCAGTACTTC.

The chain joins TRBV21-1 to TRBJ2-7; the table assigns TRBD1, which was not confirmed against the DNA. TRBV21-1 is labeled a pseudogene. This CDR3 region has 18 residues. The CDR3 reads CASSKPPRDRGLDYEQYF. CDR3 in DNA: TGTGCCAGCAGCAAACCCCCACGGGACAGGGGATTAGACTACGAGCAGTACTTC.

This chain joins TRBV28 and TRBJ2-4; D uncertain. V shed 4 bases and J shed 0 bases, with 13 bases lying between them. The CDR3 covers 16 residues. CDR1 is MDHEN and CDR2 is SYDVKM in the germline V gene. The CDR3 sequence is CASSSSRYLAKNIQYF. The CDR3 DNA is TGTGCCAGCAGTTCATCGCGGTACCTAGCCAAAAACATTCAGTACTTC. The full variable domain, completed using reference TRBV28 and TRBJ2-4, is DVKVTQSSRYLVKRTGEKVFLECVQDMDHENMFWYRQDPGLGLRLIYFSYDVKMKEKGDIPEGYSVSREKKERFSLILESASTNQTSMYLCASSSSRYLAKNIQYFGAGTRLSVL.

This clone has a handful of counts. One junction end does not reproduce the germline sequence, and a read error may be involved. This rearrangement joins TRBV5-1 to TRBJ2-1; no clear D gene. This CDR3 comprises 13 residues. The germline gives CDR1 SGHRS, CDR2 YFSETQ. CDR3 in DNA: TGCGCCAGCAGCTTTAGTTCCTCCAATGAGCAGTTCTTC. This gives the protein CASSFSSSNEQFF.